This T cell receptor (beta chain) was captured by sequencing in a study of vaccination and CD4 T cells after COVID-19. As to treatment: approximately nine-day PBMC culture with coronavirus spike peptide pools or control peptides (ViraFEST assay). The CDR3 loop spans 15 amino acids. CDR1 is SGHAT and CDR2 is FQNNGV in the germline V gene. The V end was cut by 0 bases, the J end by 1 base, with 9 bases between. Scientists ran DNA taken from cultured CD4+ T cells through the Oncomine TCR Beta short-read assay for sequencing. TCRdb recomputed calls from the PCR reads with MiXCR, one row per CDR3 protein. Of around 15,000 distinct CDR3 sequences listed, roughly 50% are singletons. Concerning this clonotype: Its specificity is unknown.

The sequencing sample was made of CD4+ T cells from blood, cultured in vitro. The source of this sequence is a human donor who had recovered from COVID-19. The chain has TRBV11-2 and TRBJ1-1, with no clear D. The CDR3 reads CASSLEPGPNTEAFF. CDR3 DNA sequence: TGTGCCAGCAGCTTAGAGCCAGGTCCGAACACTGAAGCTTTCTTT.